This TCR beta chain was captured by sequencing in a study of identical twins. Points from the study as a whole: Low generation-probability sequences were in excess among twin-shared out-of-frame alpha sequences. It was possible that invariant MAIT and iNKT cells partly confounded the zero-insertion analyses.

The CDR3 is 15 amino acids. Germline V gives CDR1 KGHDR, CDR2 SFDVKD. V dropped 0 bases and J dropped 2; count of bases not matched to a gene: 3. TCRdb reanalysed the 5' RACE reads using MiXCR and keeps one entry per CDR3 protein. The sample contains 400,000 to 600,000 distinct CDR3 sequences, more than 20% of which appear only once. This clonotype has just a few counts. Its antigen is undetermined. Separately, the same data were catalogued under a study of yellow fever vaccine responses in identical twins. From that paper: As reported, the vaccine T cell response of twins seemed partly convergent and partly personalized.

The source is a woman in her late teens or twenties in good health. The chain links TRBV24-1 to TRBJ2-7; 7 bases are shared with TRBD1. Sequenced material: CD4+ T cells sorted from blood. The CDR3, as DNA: TGTGCCACCAGTGATTTGCGACAGGGAACCTACGAGCAGTACTTC. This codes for CATSDLRQGTYEQYF.